This T cell receptor (beta chain) came from a study of blood T cells in healthy people across ages. Alongside a J-beta primer mix, a sample-barcoded 5' primer served in a second PCR lasting about 7 to 12 cycles. Using its own MiXCR run on the 5' RACE reads, TCRdb lists one record per CDR3 protein. Here the sample spans more than 800,000 distinct CDR3 sequences, more than 25% being singletons. The CDR3 is 16 residues long. Germline V gene sequence: CDR1 SGHVS, CDR2 FNYEAQ. After removal of 2 bases from V and 11 bases from J, the junction contained 14 bases not matched to a gene. The receptor was derived from a woman aged 80 or older in good health. Sequences were obtained from blood. V gene TRBV7-6 combines with J gene TRBJ2-5, with 10 bases identical to TRBD2. CDR3 residues: CASSLSGGASYNGQYF. CDR3 bases: TGTGCCAGCAGCTTAAGCGGGGGGGCATCCTACAATGGGCAGTACTTC.